Listed here is a single TCR beta chain. During active infection, Seattle patients enrolled and were then monitored through disease. The data belong to a study of blood T cell repertoires in COVID-19. Looking at the study overall: Acute and convalescent COVID-19 specimens originated in the United States, Italy and Spain.

Only in-frame clones appear in the TCRdb table, and some are missing; sequencing was by immunoSEQ multiplex PCR. The repertoire includes hundreds of thousands of clones, approximately 86% of them detected once, and 10% to 15% sits in the top ten. This receptor was obtained from a woman in her seventies with COVID-19, enrolled during active disease. Sequencing was carried out using peripheral blood.

CDR3 protein: CASSPSLGQKGSGELFF. For the CDR3, the DNA is TGTGCCAGCAGCCCTTCCCTGGGACAGAAAGGTAGCGGGGAGCTGTTTTTT. This rearrangement joins TRBV9 to TRBJ2-2, with 7 positions matching TRBD1. Trimming cost V 4 bases and J 7 bases; bases outside gene matches: 16. The CDR3 covers 17 residues. CDR1 and CDR2 (germline): SGDLS, YYNGEE.